One and the same sample provided the 10 T cell receptor beta chains below, sequenced in a study of T-cell memory formation after mild COVID-19. TCRdb reprocessed the 5' RACE reads via MiXCR and lists one record per CDR3 protein. The sample holds about 29,000 distinct CDR3 sequences, 15% to 20% seen once. Sequencing used PBMCs or a T cell subset sorted from them (not recorded which). The receptors originated from an adult who had mild COVID-19 (a few samples of this study predate the infection). Cell type and time point are not known.

This clonotype was detected many times. V gene TRBV9 combines with J gene TRBJ2-2; the D call may be TRBD1 or TRBD2 (5 bases each). CDR3 length: 15 amino acids. The germline CDR1 and CDR2 sequences are SGDLS and YYNGEE. Trimming removed 4 bases at V and 6 bases at J, with 16 bases between. The CDR3 nucleotides are TGTGCCAGCAGCCCAGCCCGGGGCGGCCCCGGGGAGCTGTTTTTT. It is translated as CASSPARGGPGELFF.

The rearrangement joins TRBV9 to TRBJ1-6; 9 positions match TRBD1. The CDR3 has 17 amino acids. Germline trimming cut 5 bases from V and 2 bases from J; bases unmatched to any gene: 8. The germline V gene encodes CDR1 SGDLS and CDR2 YYNGEE. In DNA, the CDR3 is TGTGCCAGCAGTGCTCGGGACAGGGTCACCTATAATTCACCCCTCCACTTT. Translating it yields CASSARDRVTYNSPLHF.

On this clonotype itself: At one end, the junction sequence differs from germline, possibly due to a read error. V usage is TRBV9 and J usage is TRBJ2-2; weak D call: TRBD2 (7 bases). The length of the CDR3 is 17 residues. Per germline, CDR1 SGDLS and CDR2 YYNGEE. The DNA for the CDR3 is TGTGCCAGCAGCGTTAGGGGGGGGGCCGTCGACACCGGGGAGCGGTTTTTT. This encodes CASSVRGGAVDTGERFF.

There are many counts of this clonotype. The chain is built from TRBV12-3 or TRBV12-4 and TRBJ2-7, with D maybe TRBD1 (6 bases). This CDR3 is 13 amino acids long. The germline V and J ends were trimmed by 3 bases and 3 bases, with 9 bases remaining between them. CDR3 sequence reads: CASSLGAYYEQYF. The CDR3 DNA reads as TGTGCCAGCAGTTTGGGGGCCTACTACGAGCAGTACTTC.

The chain joins TRBV5-1 to TRBJ2-7, with D possibly being TRBD1 (5 bases). CDR1 and CDR2 from the germline V gene are SGHRS and YFSETQ. The V end was cut by 0 bases, the J end by 3 bases, with 16 bases between. The CDR3 length is 16 residues. In nucleotides, the CDR3 is TGCGCCAGCAGCTTGGCCCGGTGGACACCGTTCTACGAGCAGTACTTC. Its translation is CASSLARWTPFYEQYF. Full variable domain (outside the CDR3, taken from reference TRBV5-1 and TRBJ2-7): KAGVTQTPRYLIKTRGQQVTLSCSPISGHRSVSWYQQTPGQGLQFLFEYFSETQRNKGNFPGRFSGRQFSNSRSEMNVSTLELGDSALYLCASSLARWTPFYEQYFGPGTRLTVT.

This clonotype was seen more than once but under ten times. The V and J genes are TRBV7-9 and TRBJ2-3; 7 nucleotides line up with TRBD2. The CDR3 extends over 14 amino acids. V shed 8 bases and J 7 bases; nucleotides not matched to a gene: 12. Germline V gene lookup returns CDR1 SEHNR and CDR2 FQNEAQ (reference sequence). The CDR3 DNA follows: TGTGCCAGCCGAGGGGCGGGAGAAGGCAATACGCAGTATTTT. Protein product: CASRGAGEGNTQYF.

This clonotype was detected ten times or more. V gene TRBV5-1 combines with J gene TRBJ2-1, with D uncertain. Trimming shortened V by 0 bases and J by 9 bases, and 10 bases separated the two germline ends. The V gene's germline CDR1 is SGHRS and CDR2 YFSETQ. This CDR3 comprises 13 residues. The CDR3 DNA is TGCGCCAGCAGCTTGGACGCAGCAACTGAGCAGTTCTTC. It encodes CASSLDAATEQFF.

This clonotype was picked up many times. V usage is TRBV7-8 and J usage is TRBJ2-3; 9 nucleotides match TRBD2. With V trimmed by 5 bases and J by 5 bases, 14 bases remained unmatched. Germline V gene data show CDR1 as SGHVS and CDR2 as FQNEAQ. This CDR3 spans 17 amino acids. Here the CDR3 reads CASSTRPQAGGRDTQYF. CDR3 bases: TGTGCCAGCAGCACTCGGCCTCAGGCGGGGGGGAGAGATACGCAGTATTTT. Variable domain in full (rest from reference TRBV7-8 and TRBJ2-3): GAGVSQSPRYKVAKRGQDVALRCDPISGHVSLFWYQQALGQGPEFLTYFQNEAQLDKSGLPSDRFFAERPEGSVSTLKIQRTQQEDSAVYLCASSTRPQAGGRDTQYFGPGTRLTVL.

This clonotype showed up just a few times. The V gene is TRBV4-2, the J gene TRBJ1-4; D is undetermined. The germline V gene has CDR1 LGHNA and CDR2 YNFKEQ. CDR3 length: 15 residues. V lost 0 bases and J 3 bases, leaving 8 bases between the germline ends. The DNA for the CDR3 is TGTGCCAGCAGCCAAGATCGTGGGGCTAATGAAAAACTGTTTTTT. Translating it yields CASSQDRGANEKLFF.

This clonotype was found many times. The V call is TRBV12-5, the J call TRBJ1-2; TRBD1 aligns across 7 bases. Per the germline V gene, CDR1 is LGHNT and CDR2 is FRNRAP. V was pared by 4 bases and J by 0 bases, with 5 bases of the junction left unmatched. This CDR3 region has 15 residues. CDR3 nucleotide sequence: TGTGCTAGTGGTTCCCGGGACAGTGCTAACTATGGCTACACCTTC. It translates to CASGSRDSANYGYTF.